Listed here are 4 T cell receptor beta chains from one sample, sequenced in a study of cytomegalovirus exposure and HLA in healthy donors. The PCR had 60 Vbeta and 13 Jbeta primers. Profiled with immunoSEQ multiplex PCR; TCRdb holds only in-frame clones, not every one. This sample has over 200,000 clones, with just over 75% found just once. What was sequenced was PBMCs. The receptors come from an older woman in good health and CMV-seropositive.

This clone has only a few counts. The J gene is TRBJ2-3, the V gene TRBV2, with 10 bases matching TRBD2. CDR3 size: 15 residues. The V segment lost 3 bases and the J segment 4 bases; nucleotides outside the gene matches: 4. The V gene's germline CDR1 is SNHLY and CDR2 FYNNEI. The CDR3 region is CASSEFSGGPDTQYF. The CDR3 DNA follows: TGTGCCAGCAGTGAGTTTAGCGGGGGGCCAGATACGCAGTATTTT.

The chain links TRBV10-3 to TRBJ1-3, with a weak D call TRBD1 (6 bases). Germline V gene data show CDR1 as ENHRY and CDR2 as SYGVKD. Deletions cut 11 bases from V and 0 bases from J, with 14 bases between. The CDR3 covers 14 residues. The CDR3 here is CAECRGTSGNTIYF. The CDR3 bases are TGTGCCGAGTGCAGGGGAACCTCTGGAAACACCATATATTTT.

The gene calls are TRBV7-2 and TRBJ1-2, with D possibly being TRBD1 (5 bases). The length of the CDR3 is 14 residues. In germline, CDR1 is SGHTA, CDR2 FQGNSA. V was shortened by 5 bases and J by 7 bases, with 17 bases between the two germline ends. The CDR3 DNA is TGTGCCAGCAGCGACGGCCAGGGCATTCGTGGCTACACCTTC. It is translated as CASSDGQGIRGYTF.

The chain links TRBV10-3 to TRBJ1-1; 8 nucleotides line up with TRBD1. The V and J ends lost 5 bases and 8 bases, in that order; junction bases with no gene match: 1. Germline assignment: CDR1 ENHRY and CDR2 SYGVKD. The CDR3 runs 11 residues. This chain's CDR3 is CAISRQGEAFF. Written as DNA, the CDR3 is TGTGCCATCAGTCGACAGGGGGAAGCTTTCTTT.